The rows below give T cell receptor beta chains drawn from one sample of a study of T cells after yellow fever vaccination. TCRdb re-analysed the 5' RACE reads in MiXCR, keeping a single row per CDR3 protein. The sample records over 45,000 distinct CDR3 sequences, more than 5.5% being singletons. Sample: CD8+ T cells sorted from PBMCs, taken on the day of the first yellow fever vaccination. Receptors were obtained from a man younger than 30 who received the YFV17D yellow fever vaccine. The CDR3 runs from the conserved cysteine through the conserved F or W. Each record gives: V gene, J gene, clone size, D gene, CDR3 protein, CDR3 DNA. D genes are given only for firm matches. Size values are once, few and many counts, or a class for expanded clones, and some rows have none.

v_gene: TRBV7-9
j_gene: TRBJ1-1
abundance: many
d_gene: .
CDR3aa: CASSSAGIWTEAFF
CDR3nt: TGTGCCAGCAGCTCAGCAGGGATTTGGACTGAAGCTTTCTTT

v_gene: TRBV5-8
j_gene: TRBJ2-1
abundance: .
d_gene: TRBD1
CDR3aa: CASSPGTGHNEQFF
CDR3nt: TGTGCCAGCAGCCCCGGGACAGGGCACAATGAGCAGTTCTTC

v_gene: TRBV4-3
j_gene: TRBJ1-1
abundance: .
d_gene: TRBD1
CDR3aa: CASSQATGGSAFF
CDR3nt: TGCGCCAGCAGCCAGGCCACAGGGGGCAGTGCTTTCTTT

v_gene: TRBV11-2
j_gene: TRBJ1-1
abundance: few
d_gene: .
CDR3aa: CASSNPGVDNTEAFF
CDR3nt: TGTGCCAGCAGCAACCCAGGGGTTGACAACACTGAAGCTTTCTTT

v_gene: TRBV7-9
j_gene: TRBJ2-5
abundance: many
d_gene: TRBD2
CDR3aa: CASSSSGARRTQYF
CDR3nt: TGTGCCAGCAGTTCTAGCGGGGCCAGGAGGACCCAGTACTTC

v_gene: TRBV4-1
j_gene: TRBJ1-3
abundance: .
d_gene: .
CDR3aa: CASSQDHSRGNTIYF
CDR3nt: TGCGCCAGCAGCCAAGATCACAGTCGCGGAAACACCATATATTTT

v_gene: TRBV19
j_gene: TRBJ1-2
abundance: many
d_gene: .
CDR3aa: CASSILPDKTMGYTF
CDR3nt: TGTGCCAGTAGTATCCTCCCGGACAAAACCATGGGCTACACCTTC

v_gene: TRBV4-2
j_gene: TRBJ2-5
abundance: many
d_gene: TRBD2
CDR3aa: CASSQDLGWGGETQYF
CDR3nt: TGTGCCAGCAGCCAAGATCTTGGGTGGGGGGGAGAGACCCAGTACTTC

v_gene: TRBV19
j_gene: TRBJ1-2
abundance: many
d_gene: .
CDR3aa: CASSLVMDRYGYTF
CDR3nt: TGTGCCAGTAGTTTGGTGATGGATCGCTATGGCTACACCTTC

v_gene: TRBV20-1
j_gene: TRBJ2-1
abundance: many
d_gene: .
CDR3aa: CSARDPPQGEQFF
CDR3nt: TGCAGTGCTAGAGACCCCCCCCAGGGTGAGCAGTTCTTC